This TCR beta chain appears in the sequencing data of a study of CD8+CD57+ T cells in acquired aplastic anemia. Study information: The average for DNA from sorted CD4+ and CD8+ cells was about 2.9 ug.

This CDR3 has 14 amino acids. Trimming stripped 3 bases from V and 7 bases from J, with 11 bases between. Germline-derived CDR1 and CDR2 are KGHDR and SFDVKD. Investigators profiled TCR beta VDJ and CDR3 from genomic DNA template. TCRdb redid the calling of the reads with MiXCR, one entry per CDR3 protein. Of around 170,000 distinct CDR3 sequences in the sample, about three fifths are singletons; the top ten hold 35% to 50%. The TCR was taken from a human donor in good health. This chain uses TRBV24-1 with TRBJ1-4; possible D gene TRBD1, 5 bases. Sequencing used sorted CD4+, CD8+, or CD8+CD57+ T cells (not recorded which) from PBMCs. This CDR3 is CATSDRSTGEKLFF. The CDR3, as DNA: TGTGCCACCAGTGATCGTAGTACAGGTGAAAAACTGTTTTTT.